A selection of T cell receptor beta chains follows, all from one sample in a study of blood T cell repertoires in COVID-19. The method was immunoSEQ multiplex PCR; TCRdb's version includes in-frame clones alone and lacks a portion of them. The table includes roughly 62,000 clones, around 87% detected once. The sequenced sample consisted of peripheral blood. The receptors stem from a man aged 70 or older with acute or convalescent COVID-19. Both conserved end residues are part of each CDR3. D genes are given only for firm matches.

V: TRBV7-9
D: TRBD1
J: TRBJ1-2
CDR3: CASSSPGTGIYGYTF

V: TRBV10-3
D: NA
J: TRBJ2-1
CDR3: CATHSRGYNEQFF

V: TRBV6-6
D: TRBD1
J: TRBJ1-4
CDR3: CASSPKRTGAGPWGEKLFF

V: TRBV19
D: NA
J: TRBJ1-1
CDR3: CASNPGEGKAFF

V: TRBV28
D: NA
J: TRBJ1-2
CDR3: CASQSQDLRYGYTF

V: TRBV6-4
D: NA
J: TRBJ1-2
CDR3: CASSYRGGYGYTF

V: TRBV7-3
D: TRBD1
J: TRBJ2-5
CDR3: CASSLEGARQETQYF

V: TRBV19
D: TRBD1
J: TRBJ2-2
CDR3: CASSIGRGTGELFF

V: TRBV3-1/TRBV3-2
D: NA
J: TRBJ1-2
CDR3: CASSQVAYGYTF

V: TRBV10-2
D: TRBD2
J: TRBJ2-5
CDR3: CASSVRGGEETQYF

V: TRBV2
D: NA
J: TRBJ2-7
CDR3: CASSEDSPGEQYF

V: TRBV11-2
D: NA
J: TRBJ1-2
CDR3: CASSLRPGYGYTF

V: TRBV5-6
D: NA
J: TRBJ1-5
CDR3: CASSLRQGGNQPQHF

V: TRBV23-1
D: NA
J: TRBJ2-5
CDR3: CASNPRETQYF

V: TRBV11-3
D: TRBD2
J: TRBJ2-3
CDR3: CASSRTSGVGDTQYF

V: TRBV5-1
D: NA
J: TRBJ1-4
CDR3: CASSSEGGREKLFF

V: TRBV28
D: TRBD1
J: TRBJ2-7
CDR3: CASSSPSRGQFYEQYF

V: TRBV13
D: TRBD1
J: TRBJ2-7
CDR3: CASSFTGTGEPYEQYF

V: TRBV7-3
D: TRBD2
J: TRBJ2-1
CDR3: CASSSGRYNEQFF

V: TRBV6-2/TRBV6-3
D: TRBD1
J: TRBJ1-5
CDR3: CASSYMTGGLSNQPQHF

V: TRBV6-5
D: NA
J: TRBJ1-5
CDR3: CASSYATNQPQHF

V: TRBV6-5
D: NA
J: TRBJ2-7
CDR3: CASSYKGDLTAYEQYF

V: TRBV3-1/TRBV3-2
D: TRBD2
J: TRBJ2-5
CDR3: CASSQRGSGGEETQYF

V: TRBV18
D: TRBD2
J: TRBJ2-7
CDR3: CASSQELAGSLPIQYF

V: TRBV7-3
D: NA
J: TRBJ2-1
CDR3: CASSLEFDSGNEQFF

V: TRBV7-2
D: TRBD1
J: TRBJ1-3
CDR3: CASSGQVERGNTIYF

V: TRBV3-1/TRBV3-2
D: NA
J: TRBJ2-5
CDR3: CASSHQRSGSNQETQYF

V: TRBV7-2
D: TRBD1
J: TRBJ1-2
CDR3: CASSIPGGYGYTF

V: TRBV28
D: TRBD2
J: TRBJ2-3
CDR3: CASSLTSGRVADTQYF

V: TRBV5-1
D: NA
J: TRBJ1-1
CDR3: CASSFTGPTEAFF

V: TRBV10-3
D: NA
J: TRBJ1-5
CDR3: CAISPNGVGQPQHF

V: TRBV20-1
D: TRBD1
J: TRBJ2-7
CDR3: CSGTASYEQYF

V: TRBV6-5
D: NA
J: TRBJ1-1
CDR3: CASSNRGGNTEAFF

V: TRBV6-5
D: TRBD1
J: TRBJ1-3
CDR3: CASSYSGQNSGNTIYF

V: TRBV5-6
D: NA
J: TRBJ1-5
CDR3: CASSLRTVNSNQPQHF

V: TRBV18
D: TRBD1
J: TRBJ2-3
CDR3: CASSPQRDRGTDTQYF

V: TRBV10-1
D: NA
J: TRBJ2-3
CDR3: CASSETHTQYF

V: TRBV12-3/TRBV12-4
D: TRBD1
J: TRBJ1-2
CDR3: CASSFQGDGYTF

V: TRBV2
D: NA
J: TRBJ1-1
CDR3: CASCVRANTEAFF

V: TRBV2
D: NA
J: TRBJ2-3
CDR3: CASSQNQGRGTDTQYF

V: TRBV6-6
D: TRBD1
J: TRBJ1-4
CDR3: CASSRDRQSELFF

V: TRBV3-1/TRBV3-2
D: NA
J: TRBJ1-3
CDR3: CASSQEAFSGNTIYF

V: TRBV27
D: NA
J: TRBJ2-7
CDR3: CASRSLQSRRYEQYF

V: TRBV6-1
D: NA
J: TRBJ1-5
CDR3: CASSEASRGQPQHF

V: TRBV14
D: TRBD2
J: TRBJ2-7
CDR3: CASSRGGSAYEQYF

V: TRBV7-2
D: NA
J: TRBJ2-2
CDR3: CASSLARVGTGELFF

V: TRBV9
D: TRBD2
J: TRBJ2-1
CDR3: CASSVGGSGIYNEQFF

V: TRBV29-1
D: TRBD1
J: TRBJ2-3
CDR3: CSVTGTGPELSTDTQYF

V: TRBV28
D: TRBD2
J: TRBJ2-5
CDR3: CASSLTGAGGRETQYF

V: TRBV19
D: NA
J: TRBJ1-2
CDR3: CASNPNRGPLDYGYTF

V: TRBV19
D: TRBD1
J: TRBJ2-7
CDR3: CASNIGTASYEQYF

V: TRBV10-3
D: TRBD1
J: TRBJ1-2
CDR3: CAISLGDRGRHGYTF

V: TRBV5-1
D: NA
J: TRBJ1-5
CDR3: CASSLSTGNQPQHF